Many counts were recorded for the clone carrying this T cell receptor (beta chain). Its target is unknown. One end of the junction does not line up with germline, which may come from a read error. This sample stems from a study of identical twins. The CDR3 totals 13 residues. Germline-derived CDR1 and CDR2 are SGHRS and YFSETQ. General study points: A cross-sectional statistical analysis, not follow-up of the same donors, supported the conclusions. Invariant MAIT and iNKT cells are populations that could partly confound zero-insertion analyses.

From the 5' RACE reads, TCRdb called clonotypes with MiXCR, one entry per CDR3 protein. The top ten hold 8.1% of the sample, which has 150,000 or so distinct CDR3 sequences, around 3.5% seen once. This chain joins TRBV5-1 and TRBJ2-7; D may be TRBD2 (6 bases). The sequence was obtained from a young man in good health. The sample consisted of memory T cells sorted from blood. CDR3 DNA sequence: TGCGCCAGCAGCCCGGGGGACGGGCAGTTAAGCCTCTTC. Translation gives CASSPGDGQLSLF.